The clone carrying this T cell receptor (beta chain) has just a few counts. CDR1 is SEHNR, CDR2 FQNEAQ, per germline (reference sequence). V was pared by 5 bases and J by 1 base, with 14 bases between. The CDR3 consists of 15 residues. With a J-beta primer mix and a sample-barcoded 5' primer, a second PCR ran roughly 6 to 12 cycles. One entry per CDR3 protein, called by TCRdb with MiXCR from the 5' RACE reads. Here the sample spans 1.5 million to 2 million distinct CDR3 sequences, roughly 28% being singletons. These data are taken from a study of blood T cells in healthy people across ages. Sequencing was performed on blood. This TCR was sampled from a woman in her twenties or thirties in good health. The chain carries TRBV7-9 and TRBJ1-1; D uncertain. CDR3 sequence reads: CASSTFNGRNTEAFF. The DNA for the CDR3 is TGTGCCAGCAGCACGTTTAACGGAAGGAACACTGAAGCTTTCTTT.